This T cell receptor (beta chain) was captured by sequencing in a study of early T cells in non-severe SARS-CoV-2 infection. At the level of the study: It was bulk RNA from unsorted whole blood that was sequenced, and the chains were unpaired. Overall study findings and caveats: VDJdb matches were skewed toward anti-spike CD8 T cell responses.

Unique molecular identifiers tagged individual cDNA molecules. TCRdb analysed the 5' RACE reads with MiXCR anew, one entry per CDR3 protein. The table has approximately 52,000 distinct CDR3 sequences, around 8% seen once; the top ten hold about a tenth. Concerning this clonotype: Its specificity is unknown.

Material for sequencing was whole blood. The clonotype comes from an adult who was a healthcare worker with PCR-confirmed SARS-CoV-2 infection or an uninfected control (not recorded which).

The DNA for the CDR3 is TGTGCCAGCTCACCAGCAGCGGGGTCGAATGAGCAGTTCTTC. Residues: CASSPAAGSNEQFF. J is TRBJ2-1 and V is TRBV18; TRBD2 matches at 7 bases. The CDR3 has 14 residues. Looked up from germline, CDR1 is KGHSH and CDR2 is LQKENI. The J segment lost 7 bases and the V segment lost 2 bases, leaving 5 bases of the junction unmatched. Full variable domain (remainder filled in from reference TRBV18 and TRBJ2-1): NAGVMQNPRHLVRRRGQEARLRCSPMKGHSHVYWYRQLPEEGLKFMVYLQKENIIDESGMPKERFSAEFPKEGPSILRIQQVVRGDSAAYFCASSPAAGSNEQFFGPGTRLTVL.